The T cell receptor beta chain described here comes from a study of blood T cell repertoires in COVID-19. In the study overall: PBMCs, B-cell-depleted T cells, or T cells provided the cDNA or gDNA that made up the material.

The protocol was immunoSEQ multiplex PCR, while the TCRdb copy is restricted to in-frame clones and leaves out a portion. The sample has 200,000 to 250,000 clones, approximately 91% seen once. Germline values: CDR1 SGHRS, CDR2 YFSETQ. V was shortened by 0 bases and J by 1 base, with 11 bases between the two germline ends. This CDR3 is 17 amino acids long. This clonotype originated in a man in his sixties who had recovered from COVID-19. The chain couples TRBV5-1 to TRBJ1-6, with D possibly being TRBD1 (5 bases). Sequencing used peripheral blood. CDR3: CASSLGEGASYNSPLHF. The DNA for the CDR3 is TGCGCCAGCAGCTTGGGTGAAGGGGCATCCTATAATTCACCCCTCCACTTT.